The 21 T cell receptor beta chains below come from one sample, sequenced in a study of T cells after yellow fever vaccination (dated 2019 in TCRdb). Libraries came from 5' RACE. TCRdb lists the instrument as Illumina HiSeq 2500. TCRdb applied fastp at Q25 and MiXCR to the public reads, then kept only in-frame beta chains. Rows with one shared CDR3 protein collapse into an entry with the most common genes and DNA. The sample table holds 450,000 to 550,000 distinct CDR3 sequences, of which 21% were seen once. Clones ranked in the top ten supply roughly 16% of the sample. This specimen's treatment or condition label, per the study, means: live attenuated yellow fever vaccine strain. Specimen: PBMCs, collected about 20 days after the first yellow fever vaccination. The receptor source for this set is a man younger than 30 who received the YFV17D yellow fever vaccine.

The chain combines TRBV20-1 with TRBJ2-2, with 9 bases identical to TRBD1. Looked up from germline, CDR1 is DFQATT and CDR2 is SNEGSKA (reference sequence). With 5 bases clipped from V and 4 bases from J, the junction kept 11 bases outside the gene matches. The CDR3 is 16 residues long. The CDR3 DNA reads as TGCAGTGCTGGTTCTCCGATGGACAGGGGCACCGGGGAGCTGTTTTTT. The encoded protein is CSAGSPMDRGTGELFF.

This clonotype was seen ten or more times. The CDR3: CASSSSGQLYEQYF. Here the CDR3 DNA reads TGTGCCAGCAGTTCGAGCGGACAGCTCTACGAGCAGTACTTC. This chain connects TRBV12-3 or TRBV12-4 to TRBJ2-7, with TRBD1 as a possible D gene (6 bases). The CDR3 contains 14 residues. Trimming left V 4 bases short and J 3 bases short, with 13 bases between.

This clonotype was counted between two and nine times. V is TRBV4-1 and J is TRBJ1-5, with D tentatively TRBD1 (5 bases). V shed 2 bases and J shed 3 bases, with 11 bases lying between them. This CDR3 is 15 amino acids long. The germline V gene has CDR1 MGHRA and CDR2 YSYEKL. The CDR3 protein is CASSQRDGNNQPQHF. The CDR3 DNA reads TGCGCCAGCAGCCAAAGGGACGGAAACAATCAGCCCCAGCATTTT.

The V and J genes are TRBV7-6 and TRBJ2-5; D remains ambiguous. Trimming cost V 6 bases and J 0 bases, with 2 bases left between them. The germline gives CDR1 SGHVS, CDR2 FNYEAQ. The CDR3 spans 11 residues. The CDR3 is CASRNQETQYF. CDR3 bases: TGTGCCAGCAGAAACCAAGAGACCCAGTACTTC.

This clonotype was seen a handful of times. The V and J genes are TRBV7-8 and TRBJ2-7; D remains ambiguous. Germline V CDR1 and CDR2: SGHVS, FQNEAQ. This CDR3 region has 14 residues. Trimming shortened V by 3 bases and J by 4 bases, and 13 bases separated the two germline ends. The CDR3 DNA reads as TGTGCCAGCAGCTTGTTTGCAGACCGTTACGAGCAGTACTTC. Its protein is CASSLFADRYEQYF. Together with reference TRBV7-8 and TRBJ2-7, the CDR3 gives the full variable domain: GAGVSQSPRYKVAKRGQDVALRCDPISGHVSLFWYQQALGQGPEFLTYFQNEAQLDKSGLPSDRFFAERPEGSVSTLKIQRTQQEDSAVYLCASSLFADRYEQYFGPGTRLTVT.

The sample holds a few counts of this clonotype. This chain links TRBV4-1 with TRBJ2-7; D call uncertain. V was cut by 1 base and J by 3 bases, with 13 bases left in between. In germline, CDR1 is MGHRA, CDR2 YSYEKL. The CDR3 is 15 residues long. The CDR3 sequence: CASSQGPLIGYEQYF. CDR3 bases: TGCGCCAGCAGCCAAGGGCCCCTCATTGGCTACGAGCAGTACTTC.

The V call is TRBV19, the J call TRBJ2-7; 11 positions agree with TRBD1. The V and J ends lost 5 bases and 7 bases, in that order; junction bases with no gene match: 13. The CDR3 contains 16 residues. Germline-derived CDR1 and CDR2 are LNHDA and SQIVND (reference sequence). The CDR3: CASSAPGQGALLEQYF. The CDR3 nucleotides read TGTGCCAGTAGTGCCCCTGGACAGGGGGCCCTATTGGAGCAGTACTTC.

This rearrangement joins TRBV7-2 to TRBJ2-7, with D unresolved. The CDR3 totals 13 residues. In germline, CDR1 is SGHTA, CDR2 FQGNSA. Trimming removed 2 bases at V and 3 bases at J, with 8 bases between. As DNA, the CDR3 is TGTGCCAGCAGCTTAAGCCAGGTCTACGAGCAGTACTTC. Its protein is CASSLSQVYEQYF.

The V call is TRBV7-9, the J call TRBJ1-2; D is unresolved. CDR1 and CDR2 from the germline V gene are SEHNR and FQNEAQ (reference sequence). The CDR3 extends over 12 amino acids. V was clipped by 1 base and J by 8 bases, with 8 bases between them. Written as DNA, the CDR3 is TGTGCCAGCAGCTTAGTTCCTGGGGGCTACACCTTC. Its translation: CASSLVPGGYTF.

The table lists this clonotype with a few counts. The rearrangement uses TRBV11-2 and TRBJ2-7; 7 bases map to TRBD2. CDR1 SGHAT and CDR2 FQNNGV come from the germline V gene. The CDR3 is made up of 17 amino acids. V shed 8 bases, J shed 3 bases, and the junction held 19 bases outside the gene matches. This CDR3 reads CASSFMGGGYRSYEQYF. CDR3 bases: TGTGCCAGCTCCTTTATGGGCGGGGGATACAGGAGCTACGAGCAGTACTTC. The full variable domain, in which reference TRBV11-2 and TRBJ2-7 provide the parts outside the CDR3, is EAGVAQSPRYKIIEKRQSVAFWCNPISGHATLYWYQQILGQGPKLLIQFQNNGVVDDSQLPKDRFSAERLKGVDSTLKIQPAKLEDSAVYLCASSFMGGGYRSYEQYFGPGTRLTVT.

This clonotype has only a few counts. This chain uses TRBV5-1 with TRBJ2-1; 7 bases fit TRBD1. The CDR3 sequence is 14 residues long. Germline CDR1 and CDR2: SGHRS and YFSETQ. V lost 4 bases to trimming and J lost 10 bases; unmatched junction nucleotides: 11. DNA for the CDR3: TGCGCCAGCAGCCCGACAACACCGACAGGGGAGCAGTTCTTC. Translating it yields CASSPTTPTGEQFF.

The chain has TRBV10-3 and TRBJ2-3, with D possibly being TRBD2 (5 bases). This CDR3 spans 14 amino acids. Trimming cost V 6 bases and J 6 bases, with 16 bases left between them. The germline V gene encodes CDR1 ENHRY and CDR2 SYGVKD. The CDR3 DNA reads as TGTGCCATCAGGACCGGACTCACCGAGGATACGCAGTATTTT. Translation gives CAIRTGLTEDTQYF.

The chain couples TRBV20-1 to TRBJ2-5; D is unclear. V was pared by 3 bases and J by 4 bases, with 9 bases between. Germline V gene data show CDR1 as DFQATT and CDR2 as SNEGSKA (reference sequence). The length of the CDR3 is 12 residues. DNA for the CDR3: TGCAGTGCTAGCGCATCGGGAGAGACCCAGTACTTC. Its translation: CSASASGETQYF.

This clonotype has only a few counts. J is TRBJ2-2 and V is TRBV6-5, with TRBD2 matching over 7 bases. From germline, CDR1 is MNHEY and CDR2 SVGAGI. V was pared by 1 base and J by 2 bases, with 1 base of the junction left unmatched. The CDR3 is made up of 15 amino acids. The CDR3 spells CASSYWGGNTGELFF. CDR3 DNA sequence: TGTGCCAGCAGTTACTGGGGGGGAAACACCGGGGAGCTGTTTTTT.

This chain joins TRBV12-3 or TRBV12-4 and TRBJ2-1, with 7 nucleotides matching TRBD2. CDR3 length: 15 amino acids. The trim removed 4 bases at V and 4 bases at J, leaving 7 bases unmatched. The CDR3: CASSWAGEVYNEQFF. In DNA, the CDR3 is TGTGCCAGCAGTTGGGCGGGGGAAGTTTACAATGAGCAGTTCTTC.

This clonotype was observed a few times. The DNA for the CDR3 is TGTGCCAGCAGCTTAGACTACAGGGCCTCCCACGAGCAGTACGTC. Its translation: CASSLDYRASHEQYV. The V gene is TRBV7-2, the J gene TRBJ2-7, with D perhaps TRBD1 (6 bases). From germline, CDR1 is SGHTA and CDR2 FQGNSA. This CDR3 is 15 amino acids long.

The chain's CDR3 is CASSSRLEQYV. The CDR3 DNA is TGTGCCAGCAGCTCCCGCTTAGAGCAGTACGTC. The rearrangement uses TRBV28 and TRBJ2-7; no firm D call. The CDR3 is made up of 11 amino acids. The ends were cut back, 6 bases at V and 7 bases at J, with 10 bases in the middle. Germline values: CDR1 MDHEN, CDR2 SYDVKM.

This clonotype was seen at least ten times. The chain couples TRBV2 to TRBJ1-5, with unresolved D. The CDR3 is made up of 14 amino acids. CDR1 is SNHLY, CDR2 FYNNEI, per germline. V lost 1 base to trimming and J lost 5 bases, with 9 bases between them. The CDR3 protein is CASSEVTADQPQHF. DNA of the CDR3: TGTGCCAGCAGTGAAGTGACGGCGGATCAGCCCCAGCATTTT.

Only a few counts were recorded for this clonotype. The CDR3 bases are TGTGCCAGCCGGGGAGAGGGGAGGGAGACCCAGTACTTC. It specifies CASRGEGRETQYF. The rearrangement uses TRBV6-6 and TRBJ2-5; a weak D match, TRBD2 (6 bases). V lost 8 bases and J 5 bases, leaving 15 bases between the germline ends. The CDR3 extends over 13 amino acids. Per germline, CDR1 MNHNY and CDR2 SVGAGI (reference sequence).

The rearrangement uses TRBV11-2 and TRBJ2-7; D is unclear. The CDR3 length is 14 residues. Germline V gene lookup returns CDR1 SGHAT and CDR2 FQNNGV. V was clipped by 1 base and J by 3 bases, with 10 bases between them. The DNA for the CDR3 is TGTGCCAGCAGCTTAGGGGGTAAGGGCTACGAGCAGTACTTC. It encodes CASSLGGKGYEQYF.

The V and J genes are TRBV20-1 and TRBJ2-7; 10 bases map to TRBD2. The CDR3 totals 16 residues. Germline V gene lookup returns CDR1 DFQATT and CDR2 SNEGSKA (reference sequence). This chain's CDR3 is CSARDVAGGHPYEQYV. DNA of the CDR3: TGCAGTGCGAGAGACGTAGCGGGGGGCCATCCCTACGAGCAGTACGTC.